The following is a T cell receptor (beta chain) sequence with its context. The target antigen is unknown. The entry originates in a study of identifying expanded T cells in peripheral blood. Collection occurred without any documented infections or immune events in donors. Method: immunoSEQ multiplex PCR; TCRdb's copy keeps in-frame clones and lacks some. The sample records roughly 96,000 clones, around 90% being singletons. Whole-study findings and limits: Over approximately two and four weeks, about 16.4 and 19 clones changed, versus around 1.2 between replicates. Roughly two-week clone count variance significantly increased as total template count grew.

Germline-derived CDR1 and CDR2 are MNHEY and SMNVEV (reference sequence). The CDR3 spans 15 residues. V lost 6 bases and J lost 4, with 18 bases in between. The rearrangement joins TRBV27 to TRBJ1-2, with D possibly TRBD1 on 5 matching bases. Sequencing was done on a sample of blood. The receptor comes from a person aged 18 to 70 in good health. The CDR3 DNA follows: TGTGCCAGCAGGATATCATTCACAGGCGCCTATGGCTACACCTTC. Its translation is CASRISFTGAYGYTF.